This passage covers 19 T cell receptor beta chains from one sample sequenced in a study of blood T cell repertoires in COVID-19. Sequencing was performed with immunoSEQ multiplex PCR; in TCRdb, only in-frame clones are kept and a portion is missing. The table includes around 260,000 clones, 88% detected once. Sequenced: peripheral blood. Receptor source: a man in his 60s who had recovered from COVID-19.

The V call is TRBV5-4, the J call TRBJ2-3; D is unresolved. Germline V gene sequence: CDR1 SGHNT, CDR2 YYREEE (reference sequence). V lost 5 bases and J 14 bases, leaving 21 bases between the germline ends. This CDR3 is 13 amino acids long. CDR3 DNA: TGTGCCAGCAGATCCTTACCGAACCCGGAGTGGTATTTT. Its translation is CASRSLPNPEWYF.

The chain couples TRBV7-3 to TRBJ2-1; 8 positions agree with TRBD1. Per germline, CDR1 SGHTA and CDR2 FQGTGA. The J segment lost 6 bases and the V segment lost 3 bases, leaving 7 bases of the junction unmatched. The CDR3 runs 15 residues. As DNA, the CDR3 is TGTGCCAGCAGCTTCCTCAGGACAGGGAGCAATGAGCAGTTCTTC. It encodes CASSFLRTGSNEQFF.

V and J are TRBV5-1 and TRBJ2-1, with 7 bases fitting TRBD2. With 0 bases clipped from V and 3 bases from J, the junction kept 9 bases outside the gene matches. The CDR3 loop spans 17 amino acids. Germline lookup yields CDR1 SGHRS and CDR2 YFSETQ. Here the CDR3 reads CASSLERGGDFYNEQFF. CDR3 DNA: TGCGCCAGCAGCTTGGAGCGGGGCGGGGACTTCTACAATGAGCAGTTCTTC.

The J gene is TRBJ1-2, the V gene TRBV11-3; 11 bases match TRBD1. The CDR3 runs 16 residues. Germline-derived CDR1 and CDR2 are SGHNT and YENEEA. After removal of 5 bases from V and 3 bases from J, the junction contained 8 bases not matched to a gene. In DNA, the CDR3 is TGTGCCAGCAGCACGGACAGGGGGCGAAGGGACTATGGCTACACCTTC. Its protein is CASSTDRGRRDYGYTF.

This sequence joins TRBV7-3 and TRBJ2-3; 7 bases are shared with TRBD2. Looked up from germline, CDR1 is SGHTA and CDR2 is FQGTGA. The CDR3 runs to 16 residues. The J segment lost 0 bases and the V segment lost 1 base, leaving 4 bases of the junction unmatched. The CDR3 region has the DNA TGTGCCAGCAGCTTAAATCCGGGGGGTAGCACAGATACGCAGTATTTT. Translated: CASSLNPGGSTDTQYF.

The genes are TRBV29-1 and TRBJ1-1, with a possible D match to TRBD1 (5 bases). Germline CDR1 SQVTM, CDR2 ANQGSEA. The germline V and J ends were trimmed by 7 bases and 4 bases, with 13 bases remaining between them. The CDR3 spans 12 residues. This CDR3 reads CSGDPGGTEAFF. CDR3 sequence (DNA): TGCAGCGGGGACCCGGGGGGCACTGAAGCTTTCTTT.

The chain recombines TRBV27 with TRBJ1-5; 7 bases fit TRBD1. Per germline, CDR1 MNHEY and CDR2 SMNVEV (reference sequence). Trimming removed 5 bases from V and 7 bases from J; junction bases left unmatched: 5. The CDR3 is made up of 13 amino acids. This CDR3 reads CASSITGDQPQHF. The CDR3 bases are TGTGCCAGCAGTATCACAGGGGACCAGCCCCAGCATTTT.

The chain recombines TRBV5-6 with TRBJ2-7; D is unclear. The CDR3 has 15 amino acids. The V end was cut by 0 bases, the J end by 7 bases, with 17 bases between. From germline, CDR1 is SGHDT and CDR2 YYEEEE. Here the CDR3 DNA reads TGTGCCAGCAGCTTGGATCGGCAGGCCATAAGGGAGCAGTACTTC. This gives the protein CASSLDRQAIREQYF.

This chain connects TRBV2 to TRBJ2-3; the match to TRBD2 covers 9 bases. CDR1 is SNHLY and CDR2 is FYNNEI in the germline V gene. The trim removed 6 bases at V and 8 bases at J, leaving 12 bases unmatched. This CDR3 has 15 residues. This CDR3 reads CASRGTGGGAGTQYF. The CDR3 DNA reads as TGTGCCAGCAGGGGGACTGGCGGGGGGGCCGGTACGCAGTATTTT. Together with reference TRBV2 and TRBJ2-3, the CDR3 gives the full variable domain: EPEVTQTPSHQVTQMGQEVILRCVPISNHLYFYWYRQILGQKVEFLVSFYNNEISEKSEIFDDQFSVERPDGSNFTLKIRSTKLEDSAMYFCASRGTGGGAGTQYFGPGTRLTVL.

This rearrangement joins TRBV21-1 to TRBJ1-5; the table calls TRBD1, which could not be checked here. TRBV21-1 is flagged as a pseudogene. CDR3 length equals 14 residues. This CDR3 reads CASSTGGHNQPQHF. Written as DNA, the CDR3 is TGTGCCAGCAGTACAGGGGGCCACAATCAGCCCCAGCATTTT.

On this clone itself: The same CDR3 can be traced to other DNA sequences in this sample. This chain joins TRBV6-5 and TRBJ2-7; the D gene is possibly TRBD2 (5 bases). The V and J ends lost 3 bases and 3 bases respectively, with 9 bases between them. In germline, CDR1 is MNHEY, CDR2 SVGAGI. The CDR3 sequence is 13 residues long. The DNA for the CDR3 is TGTGCCAGCAGTTATTCACGGGGCTACGAGCAGTACTTC. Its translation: CASSYSRGYEQYF.

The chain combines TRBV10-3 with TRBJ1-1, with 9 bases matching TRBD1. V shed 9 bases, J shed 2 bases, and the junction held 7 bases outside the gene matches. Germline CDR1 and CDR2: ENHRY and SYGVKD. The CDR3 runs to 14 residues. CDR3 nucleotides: TGTGCCATAGCCGGGACAGGGACCAACACTGAAGCTTTCTTT. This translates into CAIAGTGTNTEAFF.

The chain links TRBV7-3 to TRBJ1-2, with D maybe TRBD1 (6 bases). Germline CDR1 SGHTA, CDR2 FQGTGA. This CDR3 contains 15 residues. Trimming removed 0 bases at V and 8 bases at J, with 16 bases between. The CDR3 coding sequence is TGTGCCAGCAGCTTAACGGGGCAGGGGAAGACCGGCTACACCTTC. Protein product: CASSLTGQGKTGYTF.

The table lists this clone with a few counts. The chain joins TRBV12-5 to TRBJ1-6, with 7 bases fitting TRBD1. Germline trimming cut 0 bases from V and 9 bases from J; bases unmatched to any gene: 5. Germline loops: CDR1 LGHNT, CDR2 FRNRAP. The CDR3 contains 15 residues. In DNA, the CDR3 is TGTGCTAGTGGTTTGGTGACAGGGTTGACTTCACCCCTCCACTTT. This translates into CASGLVTGLTSPLHF.

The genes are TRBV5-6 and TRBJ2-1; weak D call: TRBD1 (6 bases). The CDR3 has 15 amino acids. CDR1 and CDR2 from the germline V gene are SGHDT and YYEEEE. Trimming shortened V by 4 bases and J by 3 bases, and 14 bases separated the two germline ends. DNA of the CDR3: TGTGCCAGCAGCCGATACAGGGTTGACTACAATGAGCAGTTCTTC. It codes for CASSRYRVDYNEQFF. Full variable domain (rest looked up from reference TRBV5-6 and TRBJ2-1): DAGVTQSPTHLIKTRGQQVTLRCSPKSGHDTVSWYQQALGQGPQFIFQYYEEEERQRGNFPDRFSGHQFPNYSSELNVNALLLGDSALYLCASSRYRVDYNEQFFGPGTRLTVL.

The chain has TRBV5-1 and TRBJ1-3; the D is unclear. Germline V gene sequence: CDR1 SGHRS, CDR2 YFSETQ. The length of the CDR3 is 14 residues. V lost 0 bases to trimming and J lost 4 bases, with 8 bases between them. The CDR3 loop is CASSLAGTGNTIYF. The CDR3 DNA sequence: TGCGCCAGCAGCTTGGCAGGCACGGGAAACACCATATATTTT.

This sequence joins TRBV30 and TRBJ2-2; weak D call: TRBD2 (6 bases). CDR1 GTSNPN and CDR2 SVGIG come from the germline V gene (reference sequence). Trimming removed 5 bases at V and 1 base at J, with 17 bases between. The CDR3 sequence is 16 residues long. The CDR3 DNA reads TGTGCCTGGTCGGGGGTAGGACGGCAGAACACCGGGGAGCTGTTTTTT. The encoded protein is CAWSGVGRQNTGELFF.

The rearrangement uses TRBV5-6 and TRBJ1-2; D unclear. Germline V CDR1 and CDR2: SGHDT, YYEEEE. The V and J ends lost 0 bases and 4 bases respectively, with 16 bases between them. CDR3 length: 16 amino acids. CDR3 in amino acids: CASSLDVSYPSYGYTF. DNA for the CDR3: TGTGCCAGCAGCTTGGACGTCAGTTACCCCAGCTATGGCTACACCTTC.

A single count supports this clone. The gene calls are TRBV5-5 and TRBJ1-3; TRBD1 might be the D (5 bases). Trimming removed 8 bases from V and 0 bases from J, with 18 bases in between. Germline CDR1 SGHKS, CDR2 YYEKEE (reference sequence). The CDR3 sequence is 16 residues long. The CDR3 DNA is TGTGCCAGTACGGGCGGGGGGTTCGCCTCTGGAAACACCATATATTTT. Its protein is CASTGGGFASGNTIYF.